The TCR beta chain described here comes from a study of cytomegalovirus exposure and HLA in healthy donors (dated 2017 in TCRdb). Regarding the complete study: According to a later analysis, the 100 to 150 validation repertoires were produced on the same platform as the 700 or so repertoires of the first cohort. The study aimed to test whether signatures of past pathogen exposure could be identified by cataloging public T cell receptors. In addition to the first cohort of approximately 650 subjects, a separate validation cohort of approximately 130 different subjects was used. High-throughput TCR immunosequencing, statistical association of individual TCRs with disease status, and machine learning were combined to predict cytomegalovirus infection status. Overall study results and their limits: A later analysis lacked HLA typing for the validation cohort, so it scored co-occurrence in that cohort across all 130 or so repertoires. In vitro tests confirmed that a few of the cytomegalovirus-associated TCR beta chains recognize cytomegalovirus antigens. In both the original and validation cohorts, the classifier was reported to diagnose cytomegalovirus status with high specificity and sensitivity. It was suggested by the authors that the approach could potentially be generalized to other disease states and immunological phenotypes. Most TCR sequences were seen in very few donors, while some public TCRs were found in many individuals. Subsequent analysis determined that TCRs grouped into clusters in the first cohort also showed a tendency toward co-occurrence across the roughly 120 validation repertoires, and 90% to 95% of cluster scores exceeded 0. In the study, roughly 160 TCR beta chains were listed as associated with cytomegalovirus.

Comment on this clone: Its antigen is unknown. Base-call qualities are not available, and no considerably larger clone is one nucleotide away.

Separate from the approximately 690-subject first cohort, the validation cohort of about 130 subjects was the group to which the donors belonged. Via the germline V gene, CDR1 is SGHRS and CDR2 YFSETQ. V and J are trimmed by 5 bases and 2 bases, and the gene matches miss 5 bases of the junction. The CDR3 holds 16 amino acids from the cysteine to the phenylalanine. Only the CDR3 DNA is retained, 48 bases long and in frame from the first base. Library preparation employed the immunoSEQ multiplex PCR assay. The source study handled its data this way. A statistical classification framework was developed to diagnose cytomegalovirus status using the catalog of TCR beta chain sequences. Drawn from immuneACCESS, this table holds only the in-frame rearrangements with V and J called that TCRdb kept. Clones are partly lost; checked studies trace under half to an unresolved V gene and leave the rest unexplained. V and J calls and clone size are those listed in that table; D and trimming were worked out from the DNA. This sample is represented by tens of thousands of clones; over 85% of them were singletons. 0.69% of the sample rests with the top ten.

The V and J genes are TRBV5-1 and TRBJ2-7; TRBD2 fits 15 bases in the junction. Source material: PBMCs. This clonotype was obtained from a woman in her late teens or twenties in good health and CMV-seronegative. The DNA is TGCGCCAGCAGTCGGACTAGCGGGAGGGCCGCCTACGAGCAGTACTTC. This translates into CASSRTSGRAAYEQYF.